This T cell receptor (beta chain) stems from a study of a mutant IDH1 vaccine in newly diagnosed glioma (dated by TCRdb to 2020 to 2022). About the study as a whole: Across visits V03 through V10, patients got a total of eight vaccinations, given in weeks 1, 3, 5, 7, 11, 15, 19 and 23. Prior to enrollment, standard therapy consisting of radiotherapy alone, temozolomide alone, or radiochemotherapy with temozolomide had been administered to patients, with the combination being received by most patients. Of the approximately 35 treated patients, approximately 62% were male and around 40% were female, and the mean age was about 40 years. Longitudinal TCRB deep sequencing was done for 25 to 30 treated patients, wherever samples were available for exploratory analyses. Peripheral blood was collected at six visits: V03 (baseline), V05, V07, V10, V12 and V13. Vaccination began 4-6 weeks after radiotherapy alone, or alongside temozolomide cycles in the chemotherapy-containing groups. General study outcomes and caveats: Immune responses induced by the vaccine were seen in approximately 92% of patients across multiple MHC alleles. Pseudoprogression seemed to be unrelated to changes in the top peripheral T cell clonotypes found by TCRB sequencing. According to the authors, sample limitations meant that analyses of patient blood samples could not be reproduced. PBMC samples for TCRB deep sequencing were selected based on availability.

Details on this clone: Its antigen has not been determined. No much larger clone exists at a distance of one base, and base qualities are not known.

Receptor amplification or capture employed the immunoSEQ multiplex PCR assay. The hsTCRB Kit was used according to the manufacturer's protocol to amplify rearranged TCR beta chain sequences. Sequencing of TCRB libraries was carried out on an Illumina MiSeq. The paper's data handling went like this. The proprietary platform of the kit vendor was used for demultiplexing, trimming and gene mapping. Drawn from immuneACCESS, this table holds only the in-frame rearrangements with V and J called that TCRdb kept. Clones are partly lost; checked studies trace under half to an unresolved V gene and leave the rest unexplained. V, J and clone size reflect that table, while D and trimming were determined from the DNA. The sample profile shows around 57,000 clones; about 91% of them were found once. Jointly, the top ten make up 1.9% of the sample. The time point label, read with the paper, signifies: week 11, during vaccination. Each vaccine dose, consisting of 300 ug of a 20-mer mutant IDH1 peptide in Montanide, was administered subcutaneously with topical imiquimod. The donors had newly diagnosed IDH1-mutant astrocytomas of WHO grade 3 or 4 that showed loss of nuclear ATRX. The samples were drawn from NOA16, a multicentre, single-arm, open-label phase I trial in Germany that tested a mutant IDH1 peptide vaccine in humans for the first time. Genomic DNA for TCRB sequencing was isolated from EDTA blood with the DNeasy Blood and Tissue Kit.

From a lookup of the germline V gene (reference sequence), CDR1 and CDR2 are LNHDA and SQIVND. V and J are truncated by 6 bases and 4 bases respectively, leaving an intervening sequence of 21 bases. From the cysteine up to the phenylalanine, the CDR3 has a length of 16 residues. Kept here is only the CDR3 DNA, which spans 48 bases and is read in frame from base 1. The chain uses TRBV19 and TRBJ1-2; matching of 6 bases hints at TRBD1 as the D gene. The sequence was obtained from a man aged 40-55 years with glioma. The input for sequencing was PBMCs, taken from a glioma patient whose treatment included an IDH1 peptide vaccine. The DNA sequence is as follows: TGTGCCAGTAGCAGGGACTCCGAAAGGGGGTCCTATGGCTACACCTTC. Its protein is CASSRDSERGSYGYTF.